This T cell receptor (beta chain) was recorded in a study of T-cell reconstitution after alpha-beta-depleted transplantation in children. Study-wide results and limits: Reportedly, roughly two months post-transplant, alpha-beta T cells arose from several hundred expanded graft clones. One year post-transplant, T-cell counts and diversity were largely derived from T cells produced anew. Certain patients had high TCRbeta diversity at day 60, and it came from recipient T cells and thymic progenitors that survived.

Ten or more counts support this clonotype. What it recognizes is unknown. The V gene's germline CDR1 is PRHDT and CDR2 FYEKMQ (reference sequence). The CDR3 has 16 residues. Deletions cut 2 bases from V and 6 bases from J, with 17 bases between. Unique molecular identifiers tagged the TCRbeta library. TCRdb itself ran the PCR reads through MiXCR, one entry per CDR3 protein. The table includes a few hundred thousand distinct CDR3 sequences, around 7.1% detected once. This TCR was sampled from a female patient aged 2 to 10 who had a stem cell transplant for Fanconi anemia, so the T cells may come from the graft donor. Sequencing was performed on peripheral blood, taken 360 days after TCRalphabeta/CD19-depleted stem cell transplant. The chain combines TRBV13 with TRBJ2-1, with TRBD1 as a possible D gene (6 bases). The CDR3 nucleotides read TGTGCCAGCAGCTTACCTGGACAGCCAGGGGCCAATGAGCAGTTCTTC. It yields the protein CASSLPGQPGANEQFF.